The rows below give T cell receptor beta chains drawn from one sample of a study of shared clonotypes between healthy human individuals. Clones were sequenced by immunoSEQ multiplex PCR, and TCRdb holds only the in-frame ones, with some missing. Of some 1.5 million clones listed, more than 95% are singletons. Sequenced material: naive CD4+ T cells sorted from blood. Source of these receptors: a man under 40 in good health. CDR3s include the opening cysteine and the closing phenylalanine or tryptophan. The order of the fields is J gene, V gene, CDR3 protein.

J: TRBJ2-3
V: TRBV19
CDR3: CATWGGRAANPLRTDTQYF

J: TRBJ1-1
V: TRBV5-4
CDR3: CASSSRGGYTEAFF

J: TRBJ1-3
V: TRBV6-1
CDR3: CASRARYSGNTIYF

J: TRBJ2-1
V: TRBV19
CDR3: CASSPGRENYEQFF

J: TRBJ1-5
V: TRBV19
CDR3: CASSRQGINQPQHF

J: TRBJ1-5
V: TRBV7-3
CDR3: CASSSVHGSQPQHF

J: TRBJ2-7
V: TRBV9
CDR3: CASSPTSGTYEQYF

J: TRBJ2-1
V: TRBV11-2
CDR3: CASSLDEASGRNEQFF

J: TRBJ2-3
V: TRBV4-1
CDR3: CASSFWTSGRGGTDTQYF

J: TRBJ2-1
V: TRBV4-2
CDR3: CASSQEPQGSSYNEQFF

J: TRBJ2-3
V: TRBV5-1
CDR3: CASSLTSGSGSDTQYF

J: TRBJ2-4
V: TRBV7-2
CDR3: CASSQDREDIQYF

J: TRBJ2-7
V: TRBV15
CDR3: CATSRDRGLAGGEQYF

J: TRBJ1-1
V: TRBV5-1
CDR3: CASSLPEMNTEAFF

J: TRBJ1-5
V: TRBV7-9
CDR3: CASSFTGGSHQPQHF

J: TRBJ2-7
V: TRBV2
CDR3: CASSEFESGGYEQYF

J: TRBJ1-2
V: TRBV7-9
CDR3: CASSLAFASGMLKGYTF

J: TRBJ1-2
V: TRBV6-5
CDR3: CASSERRGADYTF

J: TRBJ2-3
V: TRBV15
CDR3: CATSPNPGRGGTQYF

J: TRBJ2-1
V: TRBV7-9
CDR3: CASSLIGYNEQFF

J: TRBJ2-7
V: TRBV5-1
CDR3: CASSLAEVLASPYEQYF

J: TRBJ1-5
V: TRBV28
CDR3: CASSQQTGLGNQPQHF

J: TRBJ2-5
V: TRBV12-5
CDR3: CASGLAGGETQYF

J: TRBJ2-1
V: TRBV5-1
CDR3: CASSSSRNNEQFF

J: TRBJ2-7
V: TRBV6-1
CDR3: CASSAAGPGEQYF

J: TRBJ2-5
V: TRBV18
CDR3: CASSPDGASGRETQYF

J: TRBJ2-1
V: TRBV9
CDR3: CASSVRGRGYEQFF

J: TRBJ2-7
V: TRBV6-6
CDR3: CASSYSTPGPLREQYF